A selection of T cell receptor beta chains follows, all from one sample in a study of CD8 T cells in ankylosing spondylitis. One entry per CDR3 protein, called by TCRdb with MiXCR from the 5' RACE reads. The data contain about 160,000 distinct CDR3 sequences, 9.8% of them seen just once; the ten biggest clones take up approximately 15%. The sequenced sample was blood, either unsorted or a sorted T cell fraction (not recorded which). These receptors were collected from a female donor with ankylosing spondylitis or in good health (not recorded which). CDR3s include the opening cysteine and the closing phenylalanine or tryptophan. D genes are given only for firm matches. Clone sizes are given selectively: once, few, many, or a class where the clone is expanded.

>many|NA|TRBJ2-1|TRBV27
CASRFGGGYAEQFF
TGTGCCAGCCGGTTTGGGGGGGGCTATGCCGAGCAGTTCTTC
>NA|TRBD2|TRBJ2-1|TRBV6-5
CASSTWTSGGTEQFF
TGTGCCAGCAGTACTTGGACTAGCGGGGGGACTGAGCAGTTCTTC
>NA|NA|TRBJ2-1|TRBV4-3
CASSWGSGGMGNEQFF
TGCGCCAGCAGCTGGGGGAGCGGCGGGATGGGTAATGAGCAGTTCTTC
>NA|TRBD2|TRBJ2-7|TRBV20-1
CSASLFERELGEQYF
TGCAGTGCTAGTCTTTTCGAGCGGGAGCTGGGCGAGCAGTACTTC
>NA|TRBD1|TRBJ1-1|TRBV14
CASSQDRGASNTEAFF
TGTGCCAGCAGCCAAGACAGGGGGGCTTCTAACACTGAAGCTTTCTTT
>many|TRBD2|TRBJ2-7|TRBV4-2
CASSRLSGTEQYF
TGTGCCAGCAGCCGGTTGAGCGGGACCGAGCAGTACTTC
>few|TRBD2|TRBJ2-1|TRBV18
CASSPSASGYNEQFF
TGTGCCAGCTCACCAAGCGCTAGCGGATACAATGAGCAGTTCTTC
>NA|NA|TRBJ1-2|TRBV24-1
CATSDFPDLDYTF
TGTGCCACCAGTGATTTTCCTGATCTCGACTACACCTTC
>NA|TRBD2|TRBJ2-1|TRBV11-1
CASSPSGRKEQFF
TGTGCCAGCAGCCCCAGCGGGAGAAAGGAGCAGTTCTTC
>NA|NA|TRBJ2-1|TRBV4-3
CASSQDPMWSYNEQFF
TGCGCCAGCAGCCAAGATCCAATGTGGTCCTACAATGAGCAGTTCTTC
>NA|NA|TRBJ1-1|TRBV6-1
CASTESTDLNTEAFF
TGTGCCAGCACCGAATCGACAGATCTCAACACTGAAGCTTTCTTT
>NA|NA|TRBJ2-1|TRBV7-9
CASSLGSGNKQFF
TGTGCCAGCAGCTTAGGAAGTGGGAATAAGCAGTTCTTC
>NA|NA|TRBJ2-7|TRBV6-5
CASSYVGVHELYF
TGTGCCAGCAGTTACGTTGGGGTACACGAGCTGTACTTC
>few|NA|TRBJ2-7|TRBV20-1
CSARELGSYEQYF
TGCAGTGCTAGAGAACTAGGTTCCTACGAGCAGTACTTC
>few|TRBD2|TRBJ2-1|TRBV29-1
CSVEGDSGRSYNEQFF
TGCAGCGTTGAAGGGGATAGCGGGAGATCCTACAATGAGCAGTTCTTC
>many|NA|TRBJ2-7|TRBV12-5
CASGNKEQYF
TGTGCTAGTGGTAACAAGGAGCAGTACTTC
>NA|TRBD1|TRBJ2-7|TRBV12-3/TRBV12-4
CASSATGGSSYEQYF
TGTGCCAGCAGTGCTACAGGGGGTTCCTCCTACGAGCAGTACTTC
>few|NA|TRBJ2-7|TRBV20-1
CSARSGRAYEQYF
TGCAGTGCTAGAAGCGGGCGGGCCTACGAGCAGTACTTC
>few|TRBD1|TRBJ2-5|TRBV5-1
CASSLPRDSIQETQYF
TGCGCCAGCAGCCTACCCCGGGACAGTATTCAAGAGACCCAGTACTTC
>many|TRBD1|TRBJ2-1|TRBV6-1
CASSQTGGKQFF
TGTGCCAGCAGCCAGACAGGGGGTAAGCAGTTCTTC
>NA|TRBD2|TRBJ2-1|TRBV15
CATSRASGMGDEQFF
TGTGCCACCAGCAGAGCAAGCGGGATGGGGGATGAGCAGTTCTTC
>few|NA|TRBJ2-7|TRBV19
CATGDVYEQYF
TGTGCCACCGGGGACGTCTACGAGCAGTACTTC
>NA|TRBD2|TRBJ2-7|TRBV9
CASSVSGSVSGEQYF
TGTGCCAGCAGCGTAAGCGGGAGTGTCTCGGGGGAGCAGTACTTC
>many|NA|TRBJ2-2|TRBV5-1
CASRAPTGELFF
TGCGCCAGCAGGGCACCAACCGGGGAGCTGTTTTTT
>NA|NA|TRBJ2-7|TRBV9
CASSVGGEVSYEQYF
TGTGCCAGCAGCGTAGGAGGGGAGGTATCCTACGAGCAGTACTTC
>few|TRBD2|TRBJ2-1|TRBV4-3
CASSQEFTSGSDEQFF
TGCGCCAGCAGCCAAGAGTTTACTAGCGGGAGCGATGAGCAGTTCTTC
>few|NA|TRBJ1-1|TRBV4-3
CASSQVRYNTEAFF
TGCGCCAGCAGCCAAGTTCGCTACAACACTGAAGCTTTCTTT
>few|NA|TRBJ2-2|TRBV7-8
CASSLAWQDTGELFF
TGTGCCAGCAGCTTAGCGTGGCAGGACACCGGGGAGCTGTTTTTT
>NA|NA|TRBJ2-5|TRBV6-7
CASSYRPGERQETQYF
TGTGCCAGCAGTTATCGTCCCGGGGAGCGGCAAGAGACCCAGTACTTC
>few|NA|TRBJ2-7|TRBV6-2/TRBV6-3
CASATGPYEQYF
TGTGCCAGCGCTACAGGTCCCTACGAGCAGTACTTC
>NA|NA|TRBJ2-1|TRBV7-2
CASSLTQEESNEQFF
TGTGCCAGCAGCCTGACCCAGGAGGAGAGTAATGAGCAGTTCTTC
>NA|NA|TRBJ1-2|TRBV14
CASTPMQSGGYTF
TGTGCCAGCACCCCAATGCAGAGTGGCGGCTACACCTTC
>NA|NA|TRBJ2-2|TRBV6-5
CASSFDGELFF
TGTGCCAGCAGTTTTGACGGGGAGCTGTTTTTT
>NA|NA|TRBJ2-7|TRBV5-1
CASIPQGSSREQYF
TGCGCCAGCATCCCACAGGGTTCCTCGAGAGAGCAGTACTTC
>many|NA|TRBJ2-6|TRBV6-5
CASSYTGANVLTF
TGTGCCAGCAGTTACACTGGGGCCAACGTCCTGACTTTC
>many|NA|TRBJ1-5|TRBV29-1
CSVGDGGWPQHF
TGCAGCGTTGGGGACGGTGGTTGGCCCCAGCATTTT